This TCR beta chain was documented in a study of Ad26.COV2.S vaccination and SARS-CoV-2 variants. Using immunoSEQ multiplex PCR, the repertoire was profiled, and TCRdb retains in-frame clones only, with some absent. The sample records about 350,000 clones, about 85% being singletons. Treatment reported: about 20 received Ad26.COV2.S at low or high dose, single or two shots; roughly five received placebo; per-sample allocation not given. Sampling was done on day 63 after the first vaccine or placebo injection. The CDR3 extends over 12 amino acids. Trimming removed 3 bases from V and 6 bases from J, with 6 bases in between. Germline loops: CDR1 SGHTA, CDR2 FQGTGA.

The rearrangement uses TRBV7-3 and TRBJ2-1; no reliable D call. The sequence was obtained from a person aged 18-65 years who received the Ad26.COV2.S COVID-19 vaccine or a placebo. The material was peripheral blood, obtained in a trial of Ad26.COV2.S vaccine versus placebo. The CDR3, as DNA: TGTGCCAGCAGCTTGGGCCTCAATGAGCAGTTCTTC. This encodes CASSLGLNEQFF.